This T cell receptor beta chain comes out of a study of blood T cell repertoires in COVID-19. About the study: The United States, Italy and Spain were the sources of the acute and convalescent COVID-19 samples. T cells, B-cell-depleted T cells, or PBMCs provided the cDNA or gDNA that served as material.

In the authors' workflow: Counts of nucleated cells, estimated from reference gene primer amplification, were obtained. Profiled with immunoSEQ multiplex PCR; TCRdb holds only in-frame clones, not every one. That table furnishes V, J and clone size, whereas the DNA furnished D and trimming. The sample contains more than 60,000 clones, around 80% of which appear only once. CDR3 size: 17 residues. The germline gives CDR1 LGHDT, CDR2 YNNKEL (reference sequence). V shed 5 bases, J shed 3 bases, and the junction held 12 bases outside the gene matches. The TCR originated in a man in his sixties with active or convalescent COVID-19. Sequenced material: peripheral blood. The gene calls are TRBV3-1 (or the pseudogene TRBV3-2) and TRBJ2-3; 9 bases are a match to TRBD2. CDR3 nucleotide sequence: TGTGCCAGCAGCTCTTTGGCGGGGGGGCTGGGGACAGATACGCAGTATTTT. Its protein is CASSSLAGGLGTDTQYF.